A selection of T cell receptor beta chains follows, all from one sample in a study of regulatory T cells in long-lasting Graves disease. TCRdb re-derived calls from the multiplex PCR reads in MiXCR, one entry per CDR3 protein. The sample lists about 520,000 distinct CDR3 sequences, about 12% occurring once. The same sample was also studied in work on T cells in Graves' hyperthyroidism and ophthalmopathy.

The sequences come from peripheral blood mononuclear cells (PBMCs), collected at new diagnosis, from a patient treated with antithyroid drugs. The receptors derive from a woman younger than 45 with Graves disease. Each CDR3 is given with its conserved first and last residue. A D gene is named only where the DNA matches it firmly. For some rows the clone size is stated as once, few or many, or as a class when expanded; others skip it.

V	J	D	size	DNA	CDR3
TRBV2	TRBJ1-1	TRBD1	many	TGTGCCAGCAGGTCCGGGACAGGGACCACTGAAGCTTTCTTT	CASRSGTGTTEAFF
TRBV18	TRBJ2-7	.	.	TGTGCCAGCTCAGATCTCAGCGGGGAGCAGTACTTC	CASSDLSGEQYF
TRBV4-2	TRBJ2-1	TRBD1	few	TGTGCCAGCAGCCAAGATGGGGACAGGGTCTACAATGAGCAGTTCTTC	CASSQDGDRVYNEQFF
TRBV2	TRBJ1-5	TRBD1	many	TGTGCCAGCAGTGAGTGGACAGGGCGAAACAATCAGCCCCAGCATTTT	CASSEWTGRNNQPQHF
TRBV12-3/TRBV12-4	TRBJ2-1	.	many	TGTGCCAGCAGTAGGGACCAGTATTTAGAGCAGTTCTTC	CASSRDQYLEQFF
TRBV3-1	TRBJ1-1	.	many	TGTGCCAGCAGCTCTCCATCCATGAACACTGAAGCTTTCTTT	CASSSPSMNTEAFF
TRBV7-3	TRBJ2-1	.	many	TGTGCCAGCAGCTTAGAGATGAGTTCCTACAATGAGCAGTTCTTC	CASSLEMSSYNEQFF
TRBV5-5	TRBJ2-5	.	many	TGTGCCAGCAGCTTGGAGCTGGACGGGCCAGACCAAGAGACCCAGTACTTC	CASSLELDGPDQETQYF
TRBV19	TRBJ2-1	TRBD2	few	TGTGCCAGTAGTAAAAGGACTAGCGGGAGCGGGTACAATGAGCAGTTCTTC	CASSKRTSGSGYNEQFF
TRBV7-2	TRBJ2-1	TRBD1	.	TGTGCCAGCAGCTTAATAGGGGGCATAGGAAATGAGCAGTTCTTC	CASSLIGGIGNEQFF
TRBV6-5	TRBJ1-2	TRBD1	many	TGTGCCAGCAGTTACTCGACAGGGGGCTATGGCTACACCTTC	CASSYSTGGYGYTF
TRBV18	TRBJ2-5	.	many	TGTGCCAGCTCACCGACTACCGAGGAGACCCAGTACTTC	CASSPTTEETQYF
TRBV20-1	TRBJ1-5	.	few	TGCAGTGCTAGACGTGATAGCAATCAGCCCCAGCATTTT	CSARRDSNQPQHF
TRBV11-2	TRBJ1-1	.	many	TGTGCCAGCAGCTTAGATCTGGGGAGTGAAGCTTTCTTT	CASSLDLGSEAFF
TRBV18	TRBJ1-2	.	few	TGTGCCAGCTCACCAGGTGTGGAACAGACCTATGGCTACACCTTC	CASSPGVEQTYGYTF
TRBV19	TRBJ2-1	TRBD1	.	TGTGCCAGTAGTATAGATGGGACAGACTACAATGAGCAGTTCTTC	CASSIDGTDYNEQFF
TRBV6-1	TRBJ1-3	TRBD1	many	TGTGCCAGCAGTAGGACAGGGACGACCTCTGGAAACACCATATATTTT	CASSRTGTTSGNTIYF
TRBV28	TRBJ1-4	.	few	TGTGCCAGCAGACCGGATTCGGGTGCAACTAATGAAAAACTGTTTTTT	CASRPDSGATNEKLFF
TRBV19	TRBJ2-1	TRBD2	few	TGTGCTTCGCGGGAGGCTTCCTACAATGAGCAGTTCTTC	CASREASYNEQFF
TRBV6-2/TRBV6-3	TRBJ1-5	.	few	TGTGCCAGCAGTTACTCCAGGGCGGGTCAGCCCCAGCATTTT	CASSYSRAGQPQHF
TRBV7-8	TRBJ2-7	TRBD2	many	TGTGCCAGCAGCTCCGACCCCTTAGCGGGCGGGGAGCAGTACTTC	CASSSDPLAGGEQYF
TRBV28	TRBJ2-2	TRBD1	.	TGTGCCAGTTCAAAGGGGACAGGGCACACCGGGGAGCTGTTTTTT	CASSKGTGHTGELFF
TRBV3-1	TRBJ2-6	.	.	TGTGCCAGCAGCCTTCCGGGACTCGGGGCCAACGTCCTGACTTTC	CASSLPGLGANVLTF
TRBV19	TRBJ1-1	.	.	TGTGCCAGTAGTGACCCCCCTCGTGGGTCGAACACTGAAGCTTTCTTT	CASSDPPRGSNTEAFF
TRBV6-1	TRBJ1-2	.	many	TGTGCCAGCAGCAGCCGCGAGACCGGCGGCTACACCTTC	CASSSRETGGYTF
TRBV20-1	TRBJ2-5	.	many	TGCAGTGCTATTGCAGGAATAGAGACCCAGTACTTC	CSAIAGIETQYF
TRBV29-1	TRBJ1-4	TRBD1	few	TGCAGCGTTCGGACAGGGGAAACTAATGAAAAACTGTTTTTT	CSVRTGETNEKLFF
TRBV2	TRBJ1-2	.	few	TGTGCCAGCAGGAGGAGCCCCCGACGGGGCCCTGGTGGCTACACCTTC	CASRRSPRRGPGGYTF
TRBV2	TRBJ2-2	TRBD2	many	TGTGCCAGCAGTCCGACTAGCGGGATAAGGACCGGGGAGCTGTTTTTT	CASSPTSGIRTGELFF
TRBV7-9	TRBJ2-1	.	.	TGTGCCAGCAGCCGGCGACAGAACAATGAGCAGTTCTTC	CASSRRQNNEQFF
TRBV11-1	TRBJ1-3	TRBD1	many	TGTGCCAGCAGCTTACGGACAGGGAAAGGAAACACCATATATTTT	CASSLRTGKGNTIYF
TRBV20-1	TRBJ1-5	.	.	TGCAGTGCTAGAGAGGGCGAGGTAAGCAATCAGCCCCAGCATTTT	CSAREGEVSNQPQHF
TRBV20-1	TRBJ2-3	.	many	TGCAGTGCTGAGGGCACCGAGGGTACAGATACGCAGTATTTT	CSAEGTEGTDTQYF
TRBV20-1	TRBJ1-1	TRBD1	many	TGCAGTGCGCCGAGACAGGGTGACACTGAAGCTTTCTTT	CSAPRQGDTEAFF
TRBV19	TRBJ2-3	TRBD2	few	TGTGCCAGTAGTAGGGCGCTAGCGGGAGAATACATTACGCAGTATTTT	CASSRALAGEYITQYF
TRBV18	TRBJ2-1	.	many	TGTGCCAGCTCACCACTCCCCTACAATGAGCAGTTCTTC	CASSPLPYNEQFF
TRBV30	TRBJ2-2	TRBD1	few	TGTGCCTGGAGTGTGGGAGACAGGGGTGAGCTGTTTTTT	CAWSVGDRGELFF
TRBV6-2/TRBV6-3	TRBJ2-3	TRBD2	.	TGTGCCAGCAGTTACAAAAGGACTAGCGGGAGGGCCGCGGATACGCAGTATTTT	CASSYKRTSGRAADTQYF
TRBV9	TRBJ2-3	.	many	TGTGCCAGCAGCCCGTTCGGCACAGATACGCAGTATTTT	CASSPFGTDTQYF
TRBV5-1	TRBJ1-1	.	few	TGCGCCAGCAGCCGGGGCCAGGGCGGTGCGAACACTGAAGCTTTCTTT	CASSRGQGGANTEAFF
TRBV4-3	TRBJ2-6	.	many	TGCGCCAGCAGCCAAGATCCCCACTTCTCTGGGGCCAACGTCCTGACTTTC	CASSQDPHFSGANVLTF
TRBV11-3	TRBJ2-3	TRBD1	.	TGTGCCAGCAGCCTGGGGACAGGGTCGTCGGGGGATACGCAGTATTTT	CASSLGTGSSGDTQYF